This is a list of T cell receptor beta chains from one sample in a study of early T cells in non-severe SARS-CoV-2 infection. One entry per CDR3 protein, called by TCRdb with MiXCR from the 5' RACE reads. The sample has about 81,000 distinct CDR3 sequences, 6% to 7% seen once; the top ten hold about 7.8%. Sequenced sample: whole blood. These receptors came from an adult who was a healthcare worker with PCR-confirmed SARS-CoV-2 infection or an uninfected control (not recorded which). The CDR3 runs from the conserved cysteine through the conserved F or W.

TRBJ2-2 | TRBV5-1 | CASSPTGGNTGELFF
TRBJ2-2 | TRBV7-2 | CASSLRRAGTPGELFF
TRBJ1-1 | TRBV20-1 | CSASEQGFGAFF
TRBJ2-7 | TRBV3-1 | CASSHRVTYEQYF
TRBJ1-5 | TRBV15 | CATSRGGTGQPQHF
TRBJ2-2 | TRBV29-1 | CSVGSGIGAGELFF
TRBJ1-1 | TRBV10-1 | CASSAPGHTEAFF
TRBJ2-7 | TRBV20-1 | CSAHSGYEQYF
TRBJ2-3 | TRBV6-6 | CASSYRSGSKGGTQYF
TRBJ1-6 | TRBV20-1 | CSARDTGKVYSPLHF
TRBJ2-1 | TRBV2 | CASSAPQFSYNEQFF
TRBJ1-2 | TRBV20-1 | CSAGGVLGYTF
TRBJ1-1 | TRBV3-1 | CASSPGDLRNTEAFF
TRBJ1-4 | TRBV7-8 | CASSLDIWGSNEKLFF
TRBJ2-2 | TRBV4-3 | CASSQVSPGVEVGELFF
TRBJ2-5 | TRBV10-2 | CASSEFRQQETQYF
TRBJ2-3 | TRBV4-3 | CASSHTDTQYF
TRBJ2-7 | TRBV7-8 | CASSNLAGGQSHEQYF
TRBJ1-3 | TRBV6-5 | CASREWTGVSGNTIYF
TRBJ1-2 | TRBV2 | CASILDGVYGYTF
TRBJ2-7 | TRBV29-1 | CSVETSGVNSQYF
TRBJ2-3 | TRBV10-3 | CAISDRRVVGTDTQYF
TRBJ1-5 | TRBV7-6 | CASSLKSNQPQHF
TRBJ2-3 | TRBV11-2 | CASSFAGYTDTQYF
TRBJ2-7 | TRBV25-1 | CASSAPGPKSYEQYF
TRBJ2-7 | TRBV4-3 | CASSQSRTTYEQYF
TRBJ2-3 | TRBV7-2 | CASSLAGARKDTQYF
TRBJ1-1 | TRBV29-1 | CSVEGQQNTEAFF
TRBJ2-1 | TRBV6-2/TRBV6-3 | CASSYGDYNEQFF